The sequence of this T cell receptor (beta chain) was determined in a study of T cell responses to AZD1222 COVID-19 vaccine. Trimming cost V 4 bases and J 1 base, with 13 bases left between them. Germline V lookup: CDR1 SGHRS, CDR2 YFSETQ. The CDR3 covers 15 residues. This clone is a singleton in its sample. Its antigen is still unknown. Some clones are missing from TCRdb's copy, which holds only in-frame ones; the method was immunoSEQ multiplex PCR. The sample carries about 68,000 clones, around 80% recorded once. Study-wide results and caveats: Most donors were white British, females outnumbered males, and clonal diversity was possibly underestimated.

This receptor was identified in an adult in good health. The rearrangement uses TRBV5-1 and TRBJ2-3; D gene uncertain. This specimen consisted of peripheral blood, obtained on day 0 of AZD1222 vaccination. The CDR3 region is CASSPATSGTDTQYF. The CDR3, as DNA: TGCGCCAGCAGCCCCGCTACGTCTGGCACAGATACGCAGTATTTT.